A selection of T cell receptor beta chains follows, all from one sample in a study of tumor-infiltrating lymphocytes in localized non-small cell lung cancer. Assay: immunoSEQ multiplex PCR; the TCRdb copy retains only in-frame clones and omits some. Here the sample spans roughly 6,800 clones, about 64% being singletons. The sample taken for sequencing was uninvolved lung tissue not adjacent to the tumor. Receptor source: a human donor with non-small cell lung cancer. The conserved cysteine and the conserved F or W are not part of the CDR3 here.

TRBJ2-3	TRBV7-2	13	ASSFYSSSSDTQY
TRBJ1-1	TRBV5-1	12	ASSLEPFNTEAF
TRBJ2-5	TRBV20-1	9	SARGGETQY
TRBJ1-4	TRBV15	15	ATSRVGAGTRNEKLF
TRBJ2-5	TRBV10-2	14	ASTPGVAGAGETQY
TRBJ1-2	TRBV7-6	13	ASSLAAGVDYGYT
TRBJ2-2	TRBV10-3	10	ATGQGTGELF
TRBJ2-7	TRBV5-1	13	ASSLSGQGSGEQY
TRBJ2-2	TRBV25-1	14	ASSNGRHGYTGELF
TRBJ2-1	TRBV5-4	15	ASSFPSGADSYNEQF
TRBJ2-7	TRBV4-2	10	ASSLGAVEQY
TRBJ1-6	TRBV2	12	ASSGGRGESPLH
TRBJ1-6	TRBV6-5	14	ASSFEGQGYNSPLH
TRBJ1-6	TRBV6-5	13	ASSYRSSYNSPLH
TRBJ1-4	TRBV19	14	ASSTLLGQGDEKLF
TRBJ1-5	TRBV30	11	AWSLDRAQPQH
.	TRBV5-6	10	ASSLGAVEQY
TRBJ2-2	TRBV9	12	ASSLTGPTGELF
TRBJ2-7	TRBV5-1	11	ASSQGTAYEQY
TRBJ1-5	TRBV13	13	ASSPKGTGNQPQH
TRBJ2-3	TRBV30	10	AWNRQERVQY
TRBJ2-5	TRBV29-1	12	SVGDPFPPETQY
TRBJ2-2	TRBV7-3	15	ASSLRRGQGGTGELF
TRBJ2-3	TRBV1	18	TSSQDGGAASGGSTDTQY
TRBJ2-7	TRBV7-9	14	ASSSLVSGDPLEQY
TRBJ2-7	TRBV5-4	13	ASSPGLAGSYEQY
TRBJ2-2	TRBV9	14	ASSGTGTSDAGELF
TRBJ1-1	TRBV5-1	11	ASSLDVNTEAF
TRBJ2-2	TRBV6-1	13	ASNTQGVNSGELF
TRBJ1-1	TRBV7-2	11	ASSSRGRTEAF
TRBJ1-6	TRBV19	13	ASSISVGVDSPLH
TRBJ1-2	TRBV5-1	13	ASSSRQGVRYGYT
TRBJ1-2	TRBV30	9	AWSFRQGYT
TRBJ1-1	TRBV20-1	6	SAPGWA
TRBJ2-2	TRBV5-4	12	ASSAGVDTGELF
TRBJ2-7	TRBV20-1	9	SASTPYEQY
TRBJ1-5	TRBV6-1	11	ASSAQANQPQH
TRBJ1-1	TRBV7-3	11	ASSLRMNTEAF
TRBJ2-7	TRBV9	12	ASSPDRNSYEQY
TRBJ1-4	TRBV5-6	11	ASSLSARGELF
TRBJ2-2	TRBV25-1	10	ASSGLTGELF
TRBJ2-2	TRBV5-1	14	ASSPAGSGGSGELF
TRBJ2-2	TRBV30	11	AWTRGPGGELF